The present T cell receptor (beta chain) was sequenced within a study of CD8+ T cells in alopecia areata. Study-level information: Tofacitinib ran for 6 to 18 months before 6 months off drug.

Following extraction, RNA underwent reverse transcription to cDNA, which served as the sequencing template. Method: immunoSEQ multiplex PCR; TCRdb's copy keeps in-frame clones and lacks some. Found here are fewer than 200,000 clones, around 50% of them singletons; the top ten hold around 15%. Remarks on this clone: The target antigen is unknown.

PBMCs were stained for CD3, CD4 and CD8, and CD4+ and CD8+ T cells were sorted. The study, taken as a whole, reports: Resident alphabeta T-cell populations of normal skin are likewise subject to sequencing in scalp samples. Against the mouse data, patients shared TCRs less clearly, possibly for HLA reasons.

This receptor was identified in a human donor with alopecia areata. Sequencing was performed on CD4+ T cells sorted from blood, taken at week 0.

This CDR3 reads CAWKDRGINQPQHF. Written as DNA, the CDR3 is TGTGCCTGGAAGGACAGGGGGATCAATCAGCCCCAGCATTTT. The rearrangement links TRBV30 to TRBJ1-5; 10 nucleotides line up with TRBD1. Germline lookup yields CDR1 GTSNPN and CDR2 SVGIG (reference sequence). The junction had 3 bases not matched to a gene; V was cut back by 4 bases and J by 3 bases. This CDR3 spans 14 amino acids.